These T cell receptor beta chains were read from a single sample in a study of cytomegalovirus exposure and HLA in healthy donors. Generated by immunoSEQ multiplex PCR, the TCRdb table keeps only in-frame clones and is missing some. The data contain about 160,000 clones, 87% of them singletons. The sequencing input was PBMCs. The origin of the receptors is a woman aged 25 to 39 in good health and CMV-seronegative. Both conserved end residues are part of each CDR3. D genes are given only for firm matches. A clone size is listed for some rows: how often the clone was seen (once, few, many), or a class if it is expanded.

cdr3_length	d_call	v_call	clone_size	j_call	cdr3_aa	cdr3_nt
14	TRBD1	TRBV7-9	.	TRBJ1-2	CASSEGQGAFGYTF	TGTGCCAGCAGCGAGGGACAGGGGGCGTTCGGCTACACCTTC
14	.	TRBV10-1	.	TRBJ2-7	CASSDGSGLYEQYF	TGCGCCAGCAGTGACGGTAGCGGACTCTACGAGCAGTACTTC
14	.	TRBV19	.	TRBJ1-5	CATTLVGAVQPQHF	TGTGCCACCACCCTGGTGGGGGCCGTTCAGCCCCAGCATTTT
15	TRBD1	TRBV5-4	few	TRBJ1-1	CASSLPDRGNTEAFF	TGTGCCAGCAGCCTTCCGGACAGGGGGAACACTGAAGCTTTCTTT
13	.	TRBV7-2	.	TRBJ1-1	CASSTNRVEGAFF	TGTGCCAGCAGCACCAACAGGGTGGAAGGAGCTTTCTTT
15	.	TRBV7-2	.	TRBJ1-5	CASSLAVLSNQPQHF	TGTGCCAGCAGCTTAGCTGTCCTTAGCAATCAGCCCCAGCATTTT
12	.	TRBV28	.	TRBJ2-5	CASSFQDLTQYF	TGTGCCAGCAGTTTCCAGGACTTGACCCAGTACTTC
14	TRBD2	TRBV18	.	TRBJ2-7	CASRPSGSVYEQYF	TGTGCCAGCCGACCTAGCGGGAGTGTCTACGAGCAGTACTTC
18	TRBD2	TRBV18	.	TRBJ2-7	CASSPPLLAGGPIYEQYF	TGTGCCAGCTCACCACCCCTACTAGCGGGGGGCCCGATCTACGAGCAGTACTTC
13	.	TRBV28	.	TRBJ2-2	CASSLRATGELFF	TGTGCCAGCAGTTTACGAGCTACCGGGGAGCTGTTTTTT
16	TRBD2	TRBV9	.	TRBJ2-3	CASSVAAGGIADTQYF	TGTGCCAGCAGCGTAGCGGCGGGGGGGATTGCAGATACGCAGTATTTT
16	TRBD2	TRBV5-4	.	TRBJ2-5	CASQGLAGFPGETQYF	TGTGCCAGCCAGGGACTAGCGGGATTCCCGGGAGAGACCCAGTACTTC
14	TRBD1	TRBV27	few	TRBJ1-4	CASSFDRGVEKLFF	TGTGCCAGCAGTTTTGACAGGGGAGTTGAAAAACTGTTTTTT
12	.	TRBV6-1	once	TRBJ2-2	CASNQWLGELFF	TGTGCCAGCAATCAATGGCTGGGGGAGCTGTTTTTT
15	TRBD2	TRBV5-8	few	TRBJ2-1	CASSLGTSRHNEQFF	TGTGCCAGCAGCTTGGGGACTAGCAGACACAATGAGCAGTTCTTC
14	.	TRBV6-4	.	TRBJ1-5	CASSLEAGHQPQHF	TGTGCCAGCAGTCTCGAGGCAGGGCATCAGCCCCAGCATTTT
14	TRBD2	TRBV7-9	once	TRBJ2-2	CASSSGTRTGELFF	TGTGCCAGCAGTTCCGGGACTAGAACCGGGGAGCTGTTTTTT
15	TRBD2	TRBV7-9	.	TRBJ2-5	CASSAGTSGEETQYF	TGTGCCAGCAGCGCCGGGACTAGCGGGGAAGAGACCCAGTACTTC
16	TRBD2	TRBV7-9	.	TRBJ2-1	CASSAVGTSGFNEQFF	TGTGCCAGCAGCGCTGTTGGGACTAGCGGTTTCAATGAGCAGTTCTTC
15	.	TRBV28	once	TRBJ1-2	CASSLSWQANYGYTF	TGTGCCAGCAGTTTATCCTGGCAAGCTAACTATGGCTACACCTTC
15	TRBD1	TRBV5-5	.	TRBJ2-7	CASSYGQGPTYEQYF	TGTGCCAGCAGCTATGGACAGGGCCCCACCTACGAGCAGTACTTC
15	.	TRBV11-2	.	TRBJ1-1	CASSLKGGANTEAFF	TGTGCCAGCAGCTTAAAAGGGGGAGCGAACACTGAAGCTTTCTTT
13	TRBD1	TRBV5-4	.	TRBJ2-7	CASSVDRAHEQYF	TGTGCCAGCAGCGTGGACAGGGCCCACGAGCAGTACTTC
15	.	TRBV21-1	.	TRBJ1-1	CASIKPWEGRTEAFF	TGTGCCAGCATCAAGCCTTGGGAGGGTCGTACTGAAGCTTTCTTT
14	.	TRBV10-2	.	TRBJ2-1	CASKEGQGGIQQFF	TGCGCCAGCAAGGAAGGGCAGGGGGGAATACAGCAGTTCTTC
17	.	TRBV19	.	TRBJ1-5	CASSIGALRSSNQPQHF	TGTGCCAGTAGTATTGGTGCCTTGAGGAGTAGCAATCAGCCCCAGCATTTT
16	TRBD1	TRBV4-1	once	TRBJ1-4	CASSQPRTGVNEKLFF	TGCGCCAGCAGCCAACCGCGGACAGGGGTTAATGAAAAACTGTTTTTT
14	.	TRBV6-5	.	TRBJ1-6	CASSSSSYNSPLHF	TGTGCCAGCAGTTCTAGCTCCTATAATTCACCCCTCCACTTT
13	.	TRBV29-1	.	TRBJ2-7	CSVERGFPYEQYF	TGCAGCGTTGAGAGGGGGTTCCCCTACGAGCAGTACTTC
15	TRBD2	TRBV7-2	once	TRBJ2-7	CASSPSGTSVYEQYF	TGTGCCAGCAGCCCGTCCGGGACTAGCGTTTACGAGCAGTACTTC
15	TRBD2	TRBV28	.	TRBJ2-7	CASSLFGGRAGEQYF	TGTGCCAGCAGTTTATTCGGCGGGAGGGCCGGGGAGCAGTACTTC
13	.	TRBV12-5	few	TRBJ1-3	CASVQGPGNTIYF	TGTGCTAGTGTTCAGGGCCCTGGAAACACCATATATTTT
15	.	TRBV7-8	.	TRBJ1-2	CASSAQDRLNYGYTF	TGTGCCAGCAGCGCACAGGACAGACTCAACTATGGCTACACCTTC
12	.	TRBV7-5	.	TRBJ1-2	CVRSLDRGDYTF	TGTGTCAGAAGCTTAGACAGGGGGGACTACACCTTC
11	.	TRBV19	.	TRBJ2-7	CASSMSDEQYF	TGTGCCAGTAGTATGAGTGACGAGCAGTACTTC
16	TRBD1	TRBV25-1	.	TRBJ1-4	CASSGRRGTDNEKLFF	TGTGCCAGCAGTGGGCGTAGAGGGACAGATAATGAAAAACTGTTTTTT
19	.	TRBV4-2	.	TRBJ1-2	CASSQPGGGSGMIFNGYTF	TGTGCCAGCAGCCAACCTGGTGGAGGCTCCGGCATGATATTCAATGGCTACACCTTC
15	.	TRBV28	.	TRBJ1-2	CASSFQGLIYYGYTF	TGTGCCAGCAGTTTCCAGGGGCTAATCTACTATGGCTACACCTTC
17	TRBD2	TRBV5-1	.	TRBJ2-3	CASSPPVTSGGTDTQYF	TGCGCCAGCAGCCCCCCCGTGACTAGCGGGGGCACAGATACGCAGTATTTT
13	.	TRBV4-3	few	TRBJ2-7	CASSQDLPYEQYF	TGCGCCAGCAGCCAAGATCTACCTTACGAGCAGTACTTC
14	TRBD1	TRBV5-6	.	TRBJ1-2	CASSLPDRAYGYTF	TGTGCCAGCAGCTTGCCGGACAGGGCCTATGGCTACACCTTC
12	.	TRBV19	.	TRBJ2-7	CASRDQFYEQYF	TGTGCCAGCAGGGATCAGTTCTACGAGCAGTACTTC
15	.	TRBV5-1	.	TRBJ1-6	CASSLVQGIRSPLHF	TGCGCCAGCAGCTTGGTCCAGGGTATCAGGTCACCCCTCCACTTT
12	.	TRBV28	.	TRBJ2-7	CASTLPGSEQYF	TGTGCCAGCACACTACCCGGGTCCGAGCAGTACTTC
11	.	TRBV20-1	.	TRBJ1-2	CTPPPLYGYTF	TGCACCCCCCCACCTCTATATGGCTACACCTTC
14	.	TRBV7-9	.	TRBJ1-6	CASSLGQNNSPLHF	TGTGCCAGCAGCTTAGGGCAGAATAATTCACCCCTCCACTTT
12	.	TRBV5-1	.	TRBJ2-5	CASSLAQETQYF	TGCGCCAGCAGCTTGGCTCAAGAGACCCAGTACTTC
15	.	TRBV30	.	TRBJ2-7	CAWSVLGRWNYEQYF	TGTGCCTGGAGTGTACTCGGCAGGTGGAACTACGAGCAGTACTTC
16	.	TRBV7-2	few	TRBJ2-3	CASSRNGRGYGDTQYF	TGTGCCAGCAGCCGGAATGGCAGGGGATATGGAGATACGCAGTATTTT
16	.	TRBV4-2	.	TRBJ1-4	CASSQEKGGSLERVFF	TGTGCCAGCAGCCAAGAAAAGGGCGGGTCACTAGAGAGGGTGTTTTTT
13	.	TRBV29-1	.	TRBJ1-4	CSAGAGDNEKLFF	TGCAGCGCCGGTGCCGGAGACAATGAAAAACTGTTTTTT